This entry lists 8 T cell receptor beta chains sequenced from one sample in a study of cytomegalovirus exposure and HLA in healthy donors. The PCR had 60 Vbeta and 13 Jbeta primers. Clones were sequenced by immunoSEQ multiplex PCR, and TCRdb holds only the in-frame ones, with some missing. The sample holds 95,000 to 150,000 clones. Source material: PBMCs. These receptors all come from a man between 35 and 55 years old in good health and CMV-seronegative.

The chain links TRBV6-1 to TRBJ1-4; D gene unclear. With 5 bases removed from V and 7 bases from J, the gap between germline ends came to 14 bases. Germline assignment: CDR1 MNHNS and CDR2 SASEGT. This CDR3 has 14 residues. CDR3 residues: CASSSTGMGEKLFF. CDR3 coding DNA: TGTGCCAGCAGTAGTACGGGGATGGGTGAAAAACTGTTTTTT.

The chain combines TRBV19 with TRBJ1-5; no clear D. Germline lookup yields CDR1 LNHDA and CDR2 SQIVND (reference sequence). The CDR3 spans 14 residues. Trimming stripped 7 bases from V and 3 bases from J, with 13 bases between. In nucleotides, the CDR3 is TGTGCCAGTAATCCTGGGCAGTACAATCAGCCCCAGCATTTT. This codes for CASNPGQYNQPQHF. The full variable domain, completed using reference TRBV19 and TRBJ1-5, is DGGITQSPKYLFRKEGQNVTLSCEQNLNHDAMYWYRQDPGQGLRLIYYSQIVNDFQKGDIAEGYSVSREKKESFPLTVTSAQKNPTAFYLCASNPGQYNQPQHFGDGTRLSIL.

The chain combines TRBV6-5 with TRBJ2-7; 7 nucleotides agree with TRBD1. CDR3 length equals 15 residues. CDR1 MNHEY and CDR2 SVGAGI come from the germline V gene. V shed 6 bases, J shed 2 bases, and the junction held 10 bases outside the gene matches. CDR3 residues: CASSRDRDSPYEQYF. In DNA form, the CDR3 reads TGTGCCAGCAGCCGCGACCGGGACAGTCCCTACGAGCAGTACTTC.

The rearrangement uses TRBV7-6 and TRBJ2-3, with 10 bases lining up with TRBD2. Germline values: CDR1 SGHVS, CDR2 FNYEAQ. V shed 6 bases and J 3 bases; nucleotides not matched to a gene: 6. This CDR3 is 15 amino acids long. CDR3 DNA sequence: TGTGCCAGCAGTTCCGGGACTAGCGTGACAGATACGCAGTATTTT. Encoded protein: CASSSGTSVTDTQYF.

This rearrangement joins TRBV6-1 to TRBJ2-5, with D tentatively TRBD1 (7 bases). The J call may be mistaken, given a closer DNA end match to TRBJ2-7. The length of the CDR3 is 18 residues. Germline CDR1 is MNHNS and CDR2 is SASEGT. CDR3 DNA sequence: TGTGCCAGCAGTGAAATGGAGGGGGCGCAGACCTTCCCCTACGAGCAGTACTTC. Encoded protein: CASSEMEGAQTFPYEQYF.

The genes are TRBV5-6 and TRBJ2-5; D remains unclear. The germline V gene encodes CDR1 SGHDT and CDR2 YYEEEE. The length of the CDR3 is 13 residues. V was cut by 3 bases and J by 7 bases, with 13 bases left in between. The CDR3 loop is CASSSGSTRTQYF. DNA of the CDR3: TGTGCCAGCAGCTCGGGTTCAACGCGGACCCAGTACTTC. The full variable domain, its missing parts supplied by reference TRBV5-6 and TRBJ2-5, is DAGVTQSPTHLIKTRGQQVTLRCSPKSGHDTVSWYQQALGQGPQFIFQYYEEEERQRGNFPDRFSGHQFPNYSSELNVNALLLGDSALYLCASSSGSTRTQYFGPGTRLLVL.

This chain connects TRBV7-9 to TRBJ2-5, with a weak D call TRBD1 (5 bases). The germline CDR1 and CDR2 sequences are SEHNR and FQNEAQ (reference sequence). V was trimmed by 2 bases and J by 2 bases, leaving 12 bases between them. The CDR3 length is 15 residues. The CDR3 is CASSLKTGPQETQYF. The CDR3 bases are TGTGCCAGCAGCTTAAAAACAGGCCCGCAAGAGACCCAGTACTTC.

The gene calls are TRBV10-3 and TRBJ2-1, with 15 bases identical to TRBD2. There are 20 residues in the CDR3. Germline V gene lookup returns CDR1 ENHRY and CDR2 SYGVKD. V dropped 2 bases and J dropped 4; count of bases not matched to a gene: 12. CDR3 sequence reads: CAISEGGTSGRNVGYNEQFF. The CDR3 coding sequence is TGTGCCATCAGTGAGGGAGGGACTAGCGGGAGGAACGTTGGGTACAATGAGCAGTTCTTC.